The next 14 T cell receptor beta chains were all read from a single sample in a study of blood T cells in healthy people across ages. Alongside a J-beta primer mix, a sample-barcoded 5' primer served in a second PCR lasting about 6 to 11 cycles. MiXCR, run by TCRdb on the 5' RACE reads, gives a single entry per CDR3 protein. The sample contains about 1.4 million distinct CDR3 sequences, approximately 60% of which appear only once. The material sequenced was blood. The receptor set was obtained from a man aged 18 to 30 in good health.

The chain recombines TRBV6-5 with TRBJ2-7; 8 bases match TRBD1. V lost 5 bases to trimming and J lost 4 bases; unmatched junction nucleotides: 13. This CDR3 has 16 residues. The germline V gene has CDR1 MNHEY and CDR2 SVGAGI. This chain's CDR3 is CASSNPPTGASYEQYF. CDR3 DNA sequence: TGTGCCAGCAGTAACCCACCGACAGGGGCCTCGTACGAGCAGTACTTC.

The chain carries TRBV4-3 and TRBJ2-7; D is perhaps TRBD2 (5 bases). The CDR3 has 14 amino acids. Trimming left V 5 bases short and J 6 bases short, with 17 bases between. Germline loops: CDR1 LGHNA, CDR2 YSLEER. The CDR3 coding sequence is TGCGCCAGCAGCTTCGACCCCCTAAGCGGCGAGCAGTACTTC. Translated: CASSFDPLSGEQYF.

The chain has TRBV7-9 and TRBJ2-1; D ambiguous. The V and J ends lost 6 bases and 2 bases respectively, with 14 bases between them. Germline V gene sequence: CDR1 SEHNR, CDR2 FQNEAQ (reference sequence). This CDR3 comprises 15 residues. The CDR3 region has the DNA TGTGCCAGCAGTGACACTACCAGAACCTACAATGAGCAGTTCTTC. Translated, it gives CASSDTTRTYNEQFF.

The rearrangement links TRBV13 to TRBJ2-6; D not certain. The CDR3 consists of 11 residues. The V and J ends lost 11 bases and 6 bases respectively, with 8 bases between them. CDR1 and CDR2 from the germline V gene are PRHDT and FYEKMQ (reference sequence). The CDR3 sequence: CALKEANVLTF. CDR3 nucleotides: TGTGCCCTTAAGGAGGCCAACGTCCTGACTTTC.

This chain links TRBV20-1 with TRBJ1-5, with D hard to call. Germline CDR1 and CDR2: DFQATT and SNEGSKA (reference sequence). The V gene lost 2 bases and the J gene lost 6 bases, with 11 bases spanning the gap. The CDR3 has 13 amino acids. The CDR3: CSARISRGQPQHF. The CDR3 nucleotides are TGCAGTGCTAGAATCAGCCGGGGTCAGCCCCAGCATTTT.

This chain uses TRBV6-5 with TRBJ2-7; D may match TRBD1 or TRBD2 (5 bases each). The DNA end is more similar to TRBJ2-5, so the J call may be wrong. CDR1 is MNHEY, CDR2 SVGAGI, per germline. This CDR3 contains 14 residues. Written as DNA, the CDR3 is TGTGCCAGCAGTTACCGGGACGGCGGGGAGACCCAGTACTTC. This translates into CASSYRDGGETQYF.

The chain carries TRBV12-3 or TRBV12-4 and TRBJ2-7; 7 bases fit TRBD2. This CDR3 has 14 residues. The ends lost 4 bases at V and 2 bases at J; junction bases unmatched: 5. In DNA form, the CDR3 reads TGTGCCAGCAGTTGGAACGGGAGGACCTACGAGCAGTACTTC. Translated: CASSWNGRTYEQYF.

This rearrangement joins TRBV6-5 to TRBJ2-1; 8 nucleotides match TRBD2. CDR3 length: 13 amino acids. Germline V lookup: CDR1 MNHEY, CDR2 SVGAGI. The V segment lost 7 bases and the J segment 7 bases; nucleotides outside the gene matches: 6. This CDR3 reads CASTSAGANEQFF. CDR3 coding DNA: TGTGCCAGCACCTCAGCGGGGGCAAATGAGCAGTTCTTC.

This clonotype was seen only a few times. The J gene is TRBJ1-5, the V gene TRBV28; 8 nucleotides agree with TRBD1. V shed 6 bases and J 1 base; nucleotides not matched to a gene: 11. Germline CDR1 is MDHEN and CDR2 is SYDVKM. The CDR3 is 17 residues long. The CDR3 reads CASSLLQGASSNQPQHF. The DNA of the CDR3 is TGTGCCAGCAGCCTCCTCCAGGGGGCATCGAGCAATCAGCCCCAGCATTTT. The full variable domain, with the rest looked up from reference TRBV28 and TRBJ1-5, is DVKVTQSSRYLVKRTGEKVFLECVQDMDHENMFWYRQDPGLGLRLIYFSYDVKMKEKGDIPEGYSVSREKKERFSLILESASTNQTSMYLCASSLLQGASSNQPQHFGDGTRLSIL.

The V gene is TRBV4-1, the J gene TRBJ2-1; D might be TRBD1 (5 bases). The CDR3 totals 13 residues. The V gene lost 0 bases and the J gene lost 9 bases, with 9 bases spanning the gap. Germline CDR1 and CDR2: MGHRA and YSYEKL. For the CDR3, the DNA is TGCGCCAGCAGCCAAGATCCCCAGGGTGAGCAGTTCTTC. Encoded protein: CASSQDPQGEQFF.

The chain carries TRBV29-1 and TRBJ2-5, with 10 bases that match TRBD1. Germline loops: CDR1 SQVTM, CDR2 ANQGSEA. The V gene end was trimmed by 4 bases and the J gene end by 5 bases; junction bases not matched to a gene: 4. The CDR3 is 13 amino acids. CDR3 nucleotides: TGCAGCGTTGGACAGGGGGCCGCTGAGACCCAGTACTTC. It yields the protein CSVGQGAAETQYF.

J is TRBJ2-7 and V is TRBV20-1; TRBD2 matches at 10 bases. Per germline, CDR1 DFQATT and CDR2 SNEGSKA (reference sequence). V lost 3 bases and J lost 7; bases outside the gene matches: 18. This CDR3 has 17 amino acids. For the CDR3, the DNA is TGCAGTGCTAGGGTCATGAAACTAGCGGGGACTTGCAATGAGCAGTACTTC. This gives the protein CSARVMKLAGTCNEQYF.

Worth noting for this clonotype: Germline is not matched at one junction end, which may reflect a read error. The chain joins TRBV11-2 to TRBJ2-3; D is unclear. The CDR3 is made up of 13 amino acids. Per germline, CDR1 SGHAT and CDR2 FQNNGV. As DNA, the CDR3 is TGCGCCAGCAGCCAACCAGTAGGAGATACGCAGTATTTT. This codes for CASSQPVGDTQYF.

J is TRBJ1-1 and V is TRBV25-1; the match to TRBD1 covers 7 bases. CDR3 length: 15 residues. The trim removed 4 bases at V and 5 bases at J, leaving 10 bases unmatched. Germline V gives CDR1 MGHDK, CDR2 SYGVNS. The CDR3 here is CASSVSAGGNTEAFF. CDR3 DNA: TGTGCCAGCAGTGTATCGGCAGGGGGTAATACTGAAGCTTTCTTT.